Listed here is a single TCR beta chain. V shed 4 bases, J shed 0 bases, and the junction held 6 bases outside the gene matches. CDR3 length: 18 amino acids. CDR1 is LNHDA, CDR2 SQIVND, per germline (reference sequence). The data stem from a study of OX40 agonist ivuxolimab in advanced cancers. Assay used: immunoSEQ multiplex PCR; TCRdb lists only in-frame clones, some missing. The table has about 100,000 clones, approximately 90% seen once. Specimen: CD4+ or CD8+ T cells sorted from blood, collected in a trial of the OX40 agonist ivuxolimab. The chain couples TRBV19 to TRBJ2-7, with 16 bases fitting TRBD2. This receptor was obtained from an adult with an advanced solid tumor such as melanoma, head and neck, liver or kidney cancer. The DNA for the CDR3 is TGTGCCAGTAGTAAAACGGGACTAGCGGGAGGGAGCTCCTACGAGCAGTACTTC. Its translation is CASSKTGLAGGSSYEQYF.